These 21 T cell receptor beta chains were sequenced from one sample in a study of response to subunit inactivated influenza vaccine. TCRdb re-called the RT-PCR reads with MiXCR, one entry per CDR3 protein. The data show approximately 490,000 distinct CDR3 sequences, 6% to 9% seen once. Material: PBMCs from blood, obtained 23 months after vaccination. Receptors were obtained from a man between 50 and 75 years old who received an inactivated influenza vaccine.

V is TRBV5-1 and J is TRBJ2-2, with 12 nucleotides matching TRBD2. The CDR3 loop spans 16 amino acids. Germline V gene sequence: CDR1 SGHRS, CDR2 YFSETQ. The junction had 6 bases not matched to a gene; V was cut back by 4 bases and J by 5 bases. DNA of the CDR3: TGCGCCAGCAGCGGAACGACTAGCGGGGGTACCGGGGAGCTGTTTTTT. It codes for CASSGTTSGGTGELFF.

V is TRBV6-1 and J is TRBJ2-1; 8 bases fit TRBD2. CDR3 length equals 15 residues. Germline assignment: CDR1 MNHNS and CDR2 SASEGT. V lost 6 bases to trimming and J lost 2 bases; unmatched junction nucleotides: 6. The CDR3 loop reads CASRKGLGAYNEQFF. In nucleotides, the CDR3 is TGTGCCAGCAGAAAGGGACTAGGGGCCTACAATGAGCAGTTCTTC.

This chain joins TRBV7-8 and TRBJ2-3; perhaps D is TRBD1 or TRBD2 (5 bases each). Germline CDR1 SGHVS, CDR2 FQNEAQ. With 5 bases removed from V and 6 bases from J, the gap between germline ends came to 18 bases. The CDR3 has 15 amino acids. This CDR3 reads CASSMAPRGGDTQYF. CDR3 DNA: TGTGCCAGCAGCATGGCCCCTCGGGGCGGGGATACGCAGTATTTT.

This clonotype was recorded at least ten times. The chain links TRBV20-1 to TRBJ1-6, with no clear D. This CDR3 has 15 residues. In germline, CDR1 is DFQATT, CDR2 SNEGSKA (reference sequence). Trimming removed 0 bases at V and 7 bases at J, with 13 bases between. The CDR3 loop is CSAREGGQRNSPLHF. The DNA of the CDR3 is TGCAGTGCTAGAGAAGGTGGGCAGAGGAATTCACCCCTCCACTTT.

The chain is built from TRBV20-1 and TRBJ1-2, with 7 positions matching TRBD1. Germline CDR1 reads DFQATT; CDR2 reads SNEGSKA (reference sequence). The CDR3 covers 16 residues. V shed 3 bases and J 4 bases; nucleotides not matched to a gene: 14. The CDR3 is CSARGGDRVRTYGYTF. The CDR3, as DNA: TGCAGTGCTAGGGGGGGTGACAGGGTCCGAACCTATGGCTACACCTTC.

This clonotype was observed at least ten times. V and J are TRBV16 and TRBJ2-1; 8 nucleotides align to TRBD1. V trimming: 0 bases; J trimming: 3 bases; junction bases outside the gene matches: 4. The CDR3 totals 16 residues. Germline V gene sequence: CDR1 KGHSY, CDR2 FQNENV. The CDR3 here is CASSQSTGAGYNEQFF. CDR3 nucleotide sequence: TGTGCCAGCAGCCAATCGACAGGGGCGGGCTACAATGAGCAGTTCTTC.

This clonotype was found many times. The genes are TRBV11-2 and TRBJ2-2, with D possibly being TRBD2 (5 bases). Trimming cost V 5 bases and J 3 bases, with 19 bases left between them. The CDR3 length is 17 residues. The germline V gene encodes CDR1 SGHAT and CDR2 FQNNGV. The CDR3 region is CASSRAFRGLDTGELFF. In DNA, the CDR3 is TGTGCCAGCAGCCGGGCATTTCGGGGTCTGGACACCGGGGAGCTGTTTTTT. The variable domain in full, completed from reference TRBV11-2 and TRBJ2-2, reads EAGVAQSPRYKIIEKRQSVAFWCNPISGHATLYWYQQILGQGPKLLIQFQNNGVVDDSQLPKDRFSAERLKGVDSTLKIQPAKLEDSAVYLCASSRAFRGLDTGELFFGEGSRLTVL.

This clonotype showed up just a few times. V is TRBV27 and J is TRBJ2-2; 15 nucleotides agree with TRBD2. CDR3 size: 18 residues. Germline trimming cut 4 bases from V and 5 bases from J; bases unmatched to any gene: 8. Germline V gene lookup returns CDR1 MNHEY and CDR2 SMNVEV (reference sequence). The CDR3 nucleotides read TGTGCCAGCAGTTCGGGACTAGCGGGGGGCCAGGGGACCGGGGAGCTGTTTTTT. Translated: CASSSGLAGGQGTGELFF.

The chain has TRBV5-6 and TRBJ2-1; 8 nucleotides align to TRBD1. CDR1 and CDR2 (germline): SGHDT, YYEEEE. This CDR3 is 12 amino acids long. Trimming cost V 0 bases and J 14 bases; bases outside gene matches: 4. The CDR3 region has the DNA TGTGCCAGCAGCTTGGCTCGGACAGGGAAGTTCTTC. Its protein product is CASSLARTGKFF.

This clonotype was counted a few times. The chain carries TRBV20-1 and TRBJ2-4; D remains unclear. Germline V CDR1 and CDR2: DFQATT, SNEGSKA (reference sequence). CDR3 length: 12 amino acids. V lost 0 bases, J lost 6 bases, and 6 bases lay in between. The CDR3 reads CSARDTLNIQYF. CDR3 bases: TGCAGTGCTAGAGATACCCTAAACATTCAGTACTTC.

The sample holds a few counts of this clonotype. V usage is TRBV11-2 and J usage is TRBJ2-4; D remains unclear. There are 12 residues in the CDR3. Trimming left V 1 base short and J 8 bases short, with 6 bases between. Looked up from germline, CDR1 is SGHAT and CDR2 is FQNNGV. In nucleotides, the CDR3 is TGTGCCAGCAGCTTAGGAGAGGACATTCAGTACTTC. Translated, it gives CASSLGEDIQYF.

This clonotype has ten or more counts. CDR3 loop: CASSQVASREGQPQHF. CDR3 bases: TGTGCCAGCAGCCAAGTTGCCTCAAGGGAAGGCCAGCCCCAGCATTTT. The V gene is TRBV4-2, the J gene TRBJ1-5; D unresolved. Germline V lookup: CDR1 LGHNA, CDR2 YNFKEQ. This CDR3 is 16 amino acids long. The V gene lost 1 base and the J gene lost 7 bases, with 17 bases spanning the gap.

This clonotype was detected a few times. The CDR3 DNA sequence: TGTGCCAGCAGCCCCCGGGGGGGACAGGGGAATGAGCAGTTCTTC. Translation: CASSPRGGQGNEQFF. The chain links TRBV7-2 to TRBJ2-1, with 10 positions matching TRBD1. V gave up 5 bases and J gave up 7 bases; unmatched junction bases: 8. Germline-derived CDR1 and CDR2 are SGHTA and FQGNSA. There are 15 residues in the CDR3.

This clonotype was seen many times. The chain has TRBV5-4 and TRBJ1-1, with D unresolved. The CDR3 totals 13 residues. The V gene's germline CDR1 is SGHNT and CDR2 YYREEE (reference sequence). V lost 3 bases and J 1 base, leaving 7 bases between the germline ends. The chain's CDR3 is CASSSFKNTEAFF. In nucleotides, the CDR3 is TGTGCCAGCAGCTCCTTCAAGAACACTGAAGCTTTCTTT.

In this sample, this clonotype turned up a few times. V gene TRBV3-1 combines with J gene TRBJ1-1; D gene unclear. The CDR3 is 14 amino acids. Germline V gene sequence: CDR1 LGHDT, CDR2 YNNKEL (reference sequence). Trimming took 4 bases from V and 6 from J, leaving 15 bases between them. Here the CDR3 DNA reads TGTGCCAGCAGCCCCTTAGGAAGTTTGCCTGAAGCTTTCTTT. This translates into CASSPLGSLPEAFF.

This clonotype was picked up a small number of times. The chain has TRBV15 and TRBJ1-4; D gene uncertain. The CDR3 covers 13 residues. CDR1 and CDR2 (germline): LNHNV, YYDKDF (reference sequence). V was clipped by 8 bases and J by 7 bases, with 14 bases between them. CDR3 residues: CATSADKGEKLFF. Here the CDR3 DNA reads TGTGCCACCTCAGCGGATAAGGGTGAAAAACTGTTTTTT.

In its sample, this clonotype was seen a few times. The J gene is TRBJ2-3, the V gene TRBV3-1; 12 bases match TRBD2. Looked up from germline, CDR1 is LGHDT and CDR2 is YNNKEL (reference sequence). The V segment lost 1 base and the J segment 6 bases; nucleotides outside the gene matches: 8. The length of the CDR3 is 17 residues. This CDR3 reads CASSQVLAGGSRDTQYF. CDR3 nucleotides: TGTGCCAGCAGCCAAGTACTAGCGGGGGGCTCCAGGGATACGCAGTATTTT.

This clonotype was counted between two and nine times. The V gene is TRBV4-1, the J gene TRBJ2-3, with 10 bases aligning to TRBD2. CDR1 MGHRA and CDR2 YSYEKL come from the germline V gene. The CDR3 totals 15 residues. V shed 2 bases, J shed 2 bases, and the junction held 1 base outside the gene matches. The CDR3 DNA is TGCGCCAGCAGCCAAAGCGGGGGGGCCACAGATACGCAGTATTTT. Its protein is CASSQSGGATDTQYF.

This clonotype occurred a few times. The genes are TRBV10-3 and TRBJ2-5; D is unclear. CDR3 length equals 13 residues. Per the germline V gene, CDR1 is ENHRY and CDR2 is SYGVKD. V was clipped by 6 bases and J by 5 bases, with 13 bases between them. CDR3 DNA: TGTGCCATCAGAAGTGGAGCTGGGGAGACCCAGTACTTC. Residues: CAIRSGAGETQYF.

This clonotype was detected only a few times. The chain couples TRBV28 to TRBJ2-3; D remains ambiguous. V lost 6 bases and J 5 bases, leaving 12 bases between the germline ends. CDR3 length: 13 residues. Germline loops: CDR1 MDHEN, CDR2 SYDVKM. The CDR3 nucleotides read TGTGCCAGCAGCTCCACATGGCTAGATACGCAGTATTTT. Translating it yields CASSSTWLDTQYF.

The chain couples TRBV20-1 to TRBJ2-2; 15 bases are a match to TRBD2. This CDR3 spans 16 amino acids. V was clipped by 6 bases and J by 7 bases; unmatched bases: 9. The germline gives CDR1 DFQATT, CDR2 SNEGSKA (reference sequence). The CDR3 DNA is TGCAGTGCAACCGGGACTAGCGGGAGGATGGGCGGGGAGCTGTTTTTT. Residues: CSATGTSGRMGGELFF.